The clone carrying this TCR beta chain was observed a single time. What it binds is not known. Individual cDNA molecules in this library carried unique molecular identifiers. TCRdb reprocessed the RACE reads with MiXCR, giving one entry per CDR3 protein. The sample consists of 85,000 to 100,000 distinct CDR3 sequences, around 12% of them appearing once. This entry comes from a study of human T cells and chemical hapten exposure. Overall study context: Small pooled library volume differences mainly caused per-sample TCR yield variation.

This CDR3 is built from 14 residues. The ends lost 5 bases at V and 5 bases at J; junction bases unmatched: 8. Germline CDR1 reads LGHDT; CDR2 reads YNNKEL (reference sequence). Whole-study findings and limits: TCRs at a frequency above 1 in 1000 stayed unchanged with DPC sensitization.

As to time point: patch test 1, 2 weeks after DPC sensitization. Treatment here: therapeutic diphenylcyclopropenone sensitization with weekly scalp DPC. The TCR originated in a woman aged 35 to 49 with alopecia areata. Some clones in this sample may be carry-over from other donors' samples. Sequenced here: whole blood, sampled in connection with sensitization to the hapten diphenylcyclopropenone (DPC). The chain recombines TRBV3-1 with TRBJ1-1; 7 bases agree with TRBD1. The CDR3 coding sequence is TGTGCCAGCAGCGACACAGGGGCGAAGACTGAAGCTTTCTTT. The encoded protein is CASSDTGAKTEAFF.